The clone carrying this T cell receptor (beta chain) was seen repeatedly, ten times or more. These data originate in a study of human T cells and chemical hapten exposure. In the study overall: The variation in per-sample TCR yields arose mainly from small differences in pooled library volumes.

Sample time point: healthy volunteer bleed at 2 weeks. Total RNA came from unfractionated whole blood. CDR1 is MNHEY and CDR2 is SMNVEV in the germline V gene (reference sequence). CDR3 length: 14 residues. V dropped 8 bases and J dropped 3; count of bases not matched to a gene: 8. Library preparation tagged each individual cDNA molecule with a unique molecular identifier. Methods used by the authors: Sample TCR counts, which ranged from roughly 23,224 to 750,000, had a median of approximately 96,000. TCRdb re-analysed the RACE reads in MiXCR, keeping a single row per CDR3 protein. The V and J calls shown here were made by TCRdb, not taken from the authors' results. The repertoire consists of about 47,000 distinct CDR3 sequences, with 3.5% to 4.5% occurring once and the leading ten covering 5.8%.

The specimen sequenced was whole blood. This TCR was sampled from a human donor in good health. Some clones in this sample may be carry-over from other donors' samples. The V gene is TRBV27, the J gene TRBJ2-5; 8 bases fit TRBD2. The CDR3 protein is CASRGSGSKETQYF. CDR3 coding DNA: TGTGCCAGCCGGGGAAGCGGGAGTAAAGAGACCCAGTACTTC.